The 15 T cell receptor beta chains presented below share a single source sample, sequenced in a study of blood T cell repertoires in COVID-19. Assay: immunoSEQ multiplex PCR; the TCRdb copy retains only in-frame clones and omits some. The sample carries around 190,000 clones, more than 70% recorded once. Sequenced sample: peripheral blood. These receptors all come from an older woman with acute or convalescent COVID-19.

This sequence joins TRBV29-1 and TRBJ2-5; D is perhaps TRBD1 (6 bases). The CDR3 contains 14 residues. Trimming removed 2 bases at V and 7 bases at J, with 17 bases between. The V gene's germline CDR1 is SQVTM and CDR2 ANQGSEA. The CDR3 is CSVESRDTVGTQYF. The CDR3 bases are TGCAGCGTTGAATCCCGGGACACCGTTGGGACCCAGTACTTC.

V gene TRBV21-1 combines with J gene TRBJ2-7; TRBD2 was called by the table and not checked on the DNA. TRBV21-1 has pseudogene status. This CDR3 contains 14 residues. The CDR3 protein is CASSLAGECYEQYV. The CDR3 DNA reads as TGTGCCAGCAGTTTAGCGGGAGAGTGCTACGAGCAGTACGTC.

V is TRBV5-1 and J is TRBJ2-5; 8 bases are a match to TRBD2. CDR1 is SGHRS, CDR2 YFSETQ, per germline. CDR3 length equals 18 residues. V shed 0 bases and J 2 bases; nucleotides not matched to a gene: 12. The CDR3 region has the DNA TGCGCCAGCAGCTTGGGAGGCGGCGGGGGGCGAAAACAAGAGACCCAGTACTTC. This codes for CASSLGGGGGRKQETQYF.

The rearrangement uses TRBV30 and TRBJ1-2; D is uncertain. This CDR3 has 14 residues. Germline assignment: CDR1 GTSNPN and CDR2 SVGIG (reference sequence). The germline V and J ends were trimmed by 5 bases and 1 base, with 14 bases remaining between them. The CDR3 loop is CAWSLPGFNYGYTF. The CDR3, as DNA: TGTGCCTGGTCCCTACCGGGTTTTAACTATGGCTACACCTTC.

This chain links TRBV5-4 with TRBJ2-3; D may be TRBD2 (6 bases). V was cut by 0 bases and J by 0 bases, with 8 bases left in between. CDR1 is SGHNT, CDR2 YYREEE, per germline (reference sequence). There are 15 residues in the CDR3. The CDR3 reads CASSLGEASTDTQYF. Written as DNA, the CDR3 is TGTGCCAGCAGCTTGGGGGAGGCTAGCACAGATACGCAGTATTTT.

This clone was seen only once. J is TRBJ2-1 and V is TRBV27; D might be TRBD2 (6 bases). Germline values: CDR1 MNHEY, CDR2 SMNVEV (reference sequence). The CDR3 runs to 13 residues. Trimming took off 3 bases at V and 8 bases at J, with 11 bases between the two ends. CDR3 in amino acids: CASSLYGSYEQFF. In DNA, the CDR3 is TGTGCCAGCAGTTTGTACGGGAGTTATGAGCAGTTCTTC.

The CDR3 DNA sequence: TGTGCCAGTAGTTCCGGGACAGGGGGATATAAAAGGAATGAGCAGTTCTTC. Residues: CASSSGTGGYKRNEQFF. This chain links TRBV19 with TRBJ2-1; 11 bases line up with TRBD1. The CDR3 is made up of 17 amino acids. V lost 5 bases to trimming and J lost 7 bases; unmatched junction nucleotides: 13. The germline CDR1 and CDR2 sequences are LNHDA and SQIVND (reference sequence).

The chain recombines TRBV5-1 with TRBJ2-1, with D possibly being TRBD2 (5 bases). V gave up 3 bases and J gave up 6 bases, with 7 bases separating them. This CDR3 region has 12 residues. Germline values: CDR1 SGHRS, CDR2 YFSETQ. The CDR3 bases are TGCGCCAGCAGCTGGACTGTCAATGAGCAGTTCTTC. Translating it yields CASSWTVNEQFF.

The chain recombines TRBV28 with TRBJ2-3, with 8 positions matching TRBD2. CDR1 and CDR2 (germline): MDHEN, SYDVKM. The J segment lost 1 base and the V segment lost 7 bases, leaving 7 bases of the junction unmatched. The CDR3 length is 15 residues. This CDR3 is CASNLAGQRTDTQYF. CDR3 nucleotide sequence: TGTGCCAGCAACTTAGCGGGACAACGCACAGATACGCAGTATTTT.

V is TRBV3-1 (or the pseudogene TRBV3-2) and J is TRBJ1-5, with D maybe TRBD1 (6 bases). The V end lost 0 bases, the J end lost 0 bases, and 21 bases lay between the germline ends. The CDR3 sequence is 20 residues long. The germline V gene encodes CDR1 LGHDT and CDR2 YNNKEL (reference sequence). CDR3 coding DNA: TGTGCCAGCAGCCAAGATACTGGGCAGTGGGGGCCCTATAGCAATCAGCCCCAGCATTTT. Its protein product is CASSQDTGQWGPYSNQPQHF.

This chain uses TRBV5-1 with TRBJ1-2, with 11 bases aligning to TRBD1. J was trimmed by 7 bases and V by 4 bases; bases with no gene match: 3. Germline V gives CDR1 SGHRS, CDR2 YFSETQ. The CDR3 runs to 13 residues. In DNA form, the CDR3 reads TGCGCCAGCAGCCAGGGACAGGGGGGTGGCTACACCTTC. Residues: CASSQGQGGGYTF.

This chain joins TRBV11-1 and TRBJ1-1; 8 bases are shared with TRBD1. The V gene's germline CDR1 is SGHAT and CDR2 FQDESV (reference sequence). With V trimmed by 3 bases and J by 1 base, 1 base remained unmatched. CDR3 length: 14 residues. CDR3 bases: TGTGCCAGCAGCTTGACAGGGGCGAACACTGAAGCTTTCTTT. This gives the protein CASSLTGANTEAFF.

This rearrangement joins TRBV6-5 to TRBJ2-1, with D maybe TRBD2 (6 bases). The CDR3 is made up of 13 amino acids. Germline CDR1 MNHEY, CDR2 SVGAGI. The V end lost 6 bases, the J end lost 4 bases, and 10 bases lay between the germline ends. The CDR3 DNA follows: TGTGCCAGCAGATGGGGACTTTACAATGAGCAGTTCTTC. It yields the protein CASRWGLYNEQFF.

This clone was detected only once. For the CDR3, the DNA is TGCGCCAGCAGCTTGACAGGGGCTACCTATCAGCCCCAGCATTTT. This codes for CASSLTGATYQPQHF. The rearrangement links TRBV5-1 to TRBJ1-5; the match to TRBD1 covers 7 bases. Germline V CDR1 and CDR2: SGHRS, YFSETQ. Trimming at V came to 1 base and at J to 5 bases, leaving 6 bases not matched to a gene. The CDR3 loop spans 15 amino acids.

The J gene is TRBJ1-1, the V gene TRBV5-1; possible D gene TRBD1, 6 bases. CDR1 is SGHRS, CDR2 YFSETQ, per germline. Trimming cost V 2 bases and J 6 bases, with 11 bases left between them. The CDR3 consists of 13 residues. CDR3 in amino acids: CASSLQGLAEAFF. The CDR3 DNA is TGCGCCAGCAGCTTACAGGGCTTAGCTGAAGCTTTCTTT.